The 5 T cell receptor beta chains presented below share a single source sample, sequenced in a study of patients and donors after allogeneic stem cell transplantation. TCRdb re-called the RT-PCR reads with MiXCR, one entry per CDR3 protein. This table has about 960,000 distinct CDR3 sequences, roughly 17% appearing once. The material sequenced was blood, either unsorted or a sorted T cell fraction (not recorded which). All receptors derive from a human donor who was either an allogeneic HSCT recipient or a stem cell or donor lymphocyte infusion donor (not recorded which). It is not recorded whose cells these are; they may come from a transplant donor.

This chain joins TRBV7-9 and TRBJ2-3; 7 bases are shared with TRBD1. The CDR3 loop spans 16 amino acids. V lost 5 bases and J lost 6; bases outside the gene matches: 14. CDR1 is SEHNR, CDR2 FQNEAQ, per germline (reference sequence). CDR3 in amino acids: CASSPPGTAVSDTQYF. CDR3 in DNA: TGTGCCAGCAGCCCGCCCGGGACAGCCGTTTCGGATACGCAGTATTTT. The full variable domain, with the rest looked up from reference TRBV7-9 and TRBJ2-3, is DTGVSQNPRHKITKRGQNVTFRCDPISEHNRLYWYRQTLGQGPEFLTYFQNEAQLEKSRLLSDRFSAERPKGSFSTLEIQRTEQGDSAMYLCASSPPGTAVSDTQYFGPGTRLTVL.

The CDR3, as DNA: TGTGCCAGCAGTGAAGGGACCGGACAGCAGACCAACTATGGCTACACCTTC. The encoded protein is CASSEGTGQQTNYGYTF. V is TRBV25-1 and J is TRBJ1-2, with D possibly matching TRBD1 (6 bases). Germline lookup yields CDR1 MGHDK and CDR2 SYGVNS. This CDR3 is 17 amino acids long. Trimming pared 2 bases from V and 2 bases from J, leaving 18 bases between.

This clonotype was seen a few times. The V and J genes are TRBV3-1 and TRBJ2-1; D is unclear. Trimming shortened V by 0 bases and J by 2 bases, and 8 bases separated the two germline ends. The CDR3 consists of 15 residues. The V gene's germline CDR1 is LGHDT and CDR2 YNNKEL (reference sequence). As DNA, the CDR3 is TGTGCCAGCAGCCAAGAGGAGCTGGCCTACAATGAGCAGTTCTTC. It specifies CASSQEELAYNEQFF.

The chain uses TRBV27 and TRBJ2-5; D unclear. V lost 7 bases and J lost 5, with 11 bases in between. The CDR3 runs to 12 residues. The germline V gene encodes CDR1 MNHEY and CDR2 SMNVEV (reference sequence). The CDR3 is CASNDPGETQYF. As DNA, the CDR3 is TGTGCCAGCAATGATCCTGGGGAGACCCAGTACTTC.

This clonotype was observed a few times. This chain connects TRBV5-1 to TRBJ2-2, with D tentatively TRBD1 (5 bases). Germline V gives CDR1 SGHRS, CDR2 YFSETQ. The V end lost 4 bases, the J end lost 3 bases, and 13 bases lay between the germline ends. CDR3 length equals 15 residues. CDR3 sequence: CASSNTTVYTGELFF. CDR3 nucleotides: TGCGCCAGCAGCAATACGACAGTATACACCGGGGAGCTGTTTTTT.